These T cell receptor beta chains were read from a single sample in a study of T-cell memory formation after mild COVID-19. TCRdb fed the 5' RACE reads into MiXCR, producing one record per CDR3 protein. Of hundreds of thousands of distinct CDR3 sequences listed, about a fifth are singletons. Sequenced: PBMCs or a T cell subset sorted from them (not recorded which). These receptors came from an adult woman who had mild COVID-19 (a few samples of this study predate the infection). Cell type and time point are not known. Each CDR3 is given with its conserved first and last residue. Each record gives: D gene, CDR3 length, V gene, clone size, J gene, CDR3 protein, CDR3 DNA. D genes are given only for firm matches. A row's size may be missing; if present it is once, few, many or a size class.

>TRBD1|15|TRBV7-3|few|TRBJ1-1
CASSLAGGTYTEAFF
TGTGCCAGCAGCTTAGCAGGGGGGACGTACACTGAAGCTTTCTTT
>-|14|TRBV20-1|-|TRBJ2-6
CSARHRSGANVLTF
TGCAGTGCTAGACATCGCTCTGGGGCCAACGTCCTGACTTTC
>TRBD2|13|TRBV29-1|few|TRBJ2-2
CSVTSGETGELFF
TGCAGCGTGACTAGCGGGGAAACCGGGGAGCTGTTTTTT
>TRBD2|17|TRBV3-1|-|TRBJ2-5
CASSQELLAGWGETQYF
TGTGCCAGCAGCCAAGAGCTATTAGCGGGTTGGGGGGAGACCCAGTACTTC
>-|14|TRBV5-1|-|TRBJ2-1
CASSLPERGNEQFF
TGCGCCAGCAGCCTCCCAGAGCGAGGGAATGAGCAGTTCTTC
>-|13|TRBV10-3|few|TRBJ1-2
CAISEWGGHGYTF
TGTGCCATCAGTGAGTGGGGGGGGCACGGCTACACCTTC
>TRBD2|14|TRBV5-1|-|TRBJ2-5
CASSLVTGGETQYF
TGCGCCAGCAGCCTAGTAACGGGAGGGGAGACCCAGTACTTC
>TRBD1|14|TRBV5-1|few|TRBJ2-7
CASRPGQGPYEQYF
TGCGCCAGCAGACCGGGACAGGGGCCATACGAGCAGTACTTC
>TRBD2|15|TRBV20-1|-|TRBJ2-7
CSAPIHSGSSYEQYF
TGCAGTGCTCCGATCCATAGCGGGAGCTCCTACGAGCAGTACTTC
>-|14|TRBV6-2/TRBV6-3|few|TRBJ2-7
CASSLTPSSYEQYF
TGTGCCAGCTCTCTTACACCGAGCTCCTACGAGCAGTACTTC
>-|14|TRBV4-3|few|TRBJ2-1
CASSQEDLTNEQFF
TGCGCCAGCAGCCAAGAGGACTTAACCAATGAGCAGTTCTTC
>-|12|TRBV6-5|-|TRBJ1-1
CASSPRGPEAFF
TGTGCCAGCAGTCCAAGGGGACCTGAAGCTTTCTTT
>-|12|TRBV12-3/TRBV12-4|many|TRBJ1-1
CASTSGTFEAFF
TGTGCCAGCACCTCCGGGACGTTTGAAGCTTTCTTT
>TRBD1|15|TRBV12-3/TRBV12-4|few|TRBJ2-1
CASSFPGQGANEQFF
TGTGCCAGCAGTTTCCCGGGACAGGGGGCAAATGAGCAGTTCTTC
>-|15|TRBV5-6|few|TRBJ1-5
CASSFGSGVGQPQHF
TGTGCCAGCAGCTTCGGGTCAGGGGTGGGTCAGCCCCAGCATTTT
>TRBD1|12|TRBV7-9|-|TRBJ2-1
CASTGTGLAQFF
TGTGCCAGCACGGGGACAGGGTTGGCGCAGTTCTTC
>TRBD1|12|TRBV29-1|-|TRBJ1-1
CSVGRDREEAFF
TGCAGCGTTGGTAGGGACAGGGAAGAAGCTTTCTTT
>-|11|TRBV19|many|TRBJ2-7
CASKGSYEQYF
TGTGCCAGTAAGGGGTCCTACGAGCAGTACTTC
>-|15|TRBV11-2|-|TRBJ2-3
CASSLVVGGTDTQYF
TGTGCCAGCAGCTTAGTCGTGGGGGGCACAGATACGCAGTATTTT
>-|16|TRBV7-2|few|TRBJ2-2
CASSLALGVSTGELFF
TGTGCCAGCAGCTTAGCGCTGGGGGTTTCCACCGGGGAGCTGTTTTTT
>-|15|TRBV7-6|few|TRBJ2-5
CASSLSGAPSETQYF
TGTGCCAGCAGCTTATCGGGGGCGCCTTCAGAGACCCAGTACTTC
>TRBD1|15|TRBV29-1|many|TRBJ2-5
CSVEGAGGHQETQYF
TGCAGCGTTGAAGGGGCAGGGGGCCACCAAGAGACCCAGTACTTC
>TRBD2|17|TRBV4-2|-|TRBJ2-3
CASSLPWTSGYTDTQYF
TGTGCCAGCAGCCTACCCTGGACTAGCGGATACACAGATACGCAGTATTTT
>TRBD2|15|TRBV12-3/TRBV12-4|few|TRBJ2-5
CASSRSGTSGGTQYF
TGTGCCAGCAGTCGCTCCGGGACTAGCGGCGGGACCCAGTACTTC
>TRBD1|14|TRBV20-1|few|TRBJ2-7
CSAGGQGDSYEQYF
TGCAGTGCTGGGGGACAGGGGGACTCCTACGAGCAGTACTTC
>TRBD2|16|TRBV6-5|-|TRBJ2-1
CASSYGGRWAYNEQFF
TGTGCCAGCAGTTACGGCGGGAGATGGGCCTACAATGAGCAGTTCTTC
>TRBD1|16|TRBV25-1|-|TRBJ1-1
CASSESGTGELTEAFF
TGTGCCAGCAGTGAATCGGGTACAGGGGAATTGACTGAAGCTTTCTTT
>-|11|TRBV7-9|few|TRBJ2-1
CASRLLREQFF
TGTGCCAGCAGATTACTAAGGGAGCAGTTCTTC
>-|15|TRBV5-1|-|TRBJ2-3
CASSLGVRGTDTQYF
TGCGCCAGCAGCTTGGGTGTCAGGGGAACAGATACGCAGTATTTT
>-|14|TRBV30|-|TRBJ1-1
CAWSVGTTNTEAFF
TGTGCCTGGAGTGTAGGGACAACGAACACTGAAGCTTTCTTT
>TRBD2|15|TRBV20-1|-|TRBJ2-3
CSARGASGGTDTQYF
TGCAGTGCTAGAGGTGCTAGCGGGGGCACAGATACGCAGTATTTT
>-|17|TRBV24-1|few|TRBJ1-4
CATSDFSSRGRKEKLFF
TGTGCCACCAGTGATTTCTCGAGCAGGGGAAGAAAAGAAAAACTGTTTTTT
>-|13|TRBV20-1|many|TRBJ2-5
CSADRGSQETQYF
TGCAGTGCGGACCGGGGATCCCAGGAGACCCAGTACTTC
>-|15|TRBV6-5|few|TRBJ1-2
CASSYSMGSTNGYTF
TGTGCCAGCAGTTACTCCATGGGCAGTACCAACGGCTACACCTTC
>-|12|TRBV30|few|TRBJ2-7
CASSYTTYEQYF
TGTGCCTCATCCTATACTACCTACGAGCAGTACTTC
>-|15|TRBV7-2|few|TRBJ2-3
CASSLVGTRTDTQYF
TGTGCCAGCAGCTTAGTAGGGACAAGAACAGATACGCAGTATTTT
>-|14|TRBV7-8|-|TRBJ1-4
CASSPDGWGEKLFF
TGTGCCAGCAGCCCCGACGGCTGGGGTGAAAAACTGTTTTTT
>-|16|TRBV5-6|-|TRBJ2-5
CASSRGRKSGQETQYF
TGTGCCAGCAGCCGCGGCAGAAAGTCGGGGCAAGAGACCCAGTACTTC
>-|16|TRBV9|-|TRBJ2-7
CASSPSVGRPIGEQYF
TGTGCCAGCAGCCCTTCGGTAGGGCGCCCCATTGGGGAGCAGTACTTC
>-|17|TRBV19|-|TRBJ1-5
CASSIDPGGPNNQPQHF
TGTGCCAGTAGTATAGATCCCGGCGGGCCCAACAATCAGCCCCAGCATTTT
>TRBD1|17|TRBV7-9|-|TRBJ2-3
CASSSAPGTGVPDTQYF
TGTGCCAGCAGCTCCGCCCCCGGGACAGGGGTCCCAGATACGCAGTATTTT
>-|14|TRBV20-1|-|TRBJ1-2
CSARDRGRSYGYTF
TGCAGTGCTAGAGATAGAGGGAGATCGTATGGCTACACCTTC
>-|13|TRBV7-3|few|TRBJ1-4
CASSPNGGEKLFF
TGTGCCAGCAGCCCAAACGGTGGGGAAAAACTGTTTTTT
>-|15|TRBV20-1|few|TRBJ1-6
CSARFPMGSPSPLHF
TGCAGTGCTAGATTCCCAATGGGCAGCCCGTCACCCCTCCACTTT
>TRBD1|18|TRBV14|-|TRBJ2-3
CASSQVGLRDRGADTQYF
TGTGCCAGCAGCCAAGTTGGCCTCCGGGACAGGGGCGCAGATACGCAGTATTTT
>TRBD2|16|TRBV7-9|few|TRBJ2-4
CASSSPRGGLWNIQYF
TGTGCCAGCAGCTCGCCGCGGGGGGGCTTGTGGAACATTCAGTACTTC
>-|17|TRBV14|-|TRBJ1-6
CASSQVSSYSYNSPLHF
TGTGCCAGCAGCCAAGTATCCAGTTACTCCTATAATTCACCCCTCCACTTT
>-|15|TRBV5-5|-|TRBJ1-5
CASSLNGVGNQPQHF
TGTGCCAGCAGCTTGAACGGCGTGGGCAATCAGCCCCAGCATTTT
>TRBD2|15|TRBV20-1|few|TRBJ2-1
CSALGWTSGKSEQFF
TGCAGTGCTCTTGGGTGGACTAGCGGGAAGAGTGAGCAGTTCTTC
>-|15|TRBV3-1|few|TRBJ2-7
CASSPLEGARYEQYF
TGTGCCAGCAGCCCCCTGGAGGGGGCGAGATACGAGCAGTACTTC
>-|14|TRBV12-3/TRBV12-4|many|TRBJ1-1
CASSLGATGTEAFF
TGTGCCAGCAGTTTAGGGGCGACGGGCACTGAAGCTTTCTTT
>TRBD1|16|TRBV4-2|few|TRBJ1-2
CASSLSGTGGRDGYTF
TGTGCCAGCAGCCTATCAGGGACAGGGGGGAGAGATGGCTACACCTTC
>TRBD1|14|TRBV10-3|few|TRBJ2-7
CAISVVDRGHEQYF
TGTGCCATCAGTGTCGTGGACAGGGGACACGAGCAGTACTTC
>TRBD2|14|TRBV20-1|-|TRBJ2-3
CSARPSRREGTQYF
TGCAGTGCTAGACCCTCTAGGCGGGAGGGTACGCAGTATTTT
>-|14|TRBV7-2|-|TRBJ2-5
CDSSLVGGTETQYF
TGTGACAGCAGCTTAGTCGGCGGGACGGAGACCCAGTACTTC